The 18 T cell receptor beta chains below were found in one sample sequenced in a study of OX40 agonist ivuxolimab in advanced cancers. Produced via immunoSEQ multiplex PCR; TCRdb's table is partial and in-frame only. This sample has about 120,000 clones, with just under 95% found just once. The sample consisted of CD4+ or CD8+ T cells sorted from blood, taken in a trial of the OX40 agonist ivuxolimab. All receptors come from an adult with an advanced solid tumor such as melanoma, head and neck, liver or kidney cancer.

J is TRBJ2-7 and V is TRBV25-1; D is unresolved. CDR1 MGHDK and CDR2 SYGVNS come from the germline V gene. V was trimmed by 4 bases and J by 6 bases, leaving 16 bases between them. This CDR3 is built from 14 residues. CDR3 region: CASSAGTTRPEQYF. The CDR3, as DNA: TGTGCCAGCAGTGCGGGCACCACTCGACCCGAGCAGTACTTC.

The CDR3 nucleotides are TGTGCCAGCTATTCCAGGGGGTACTCCTACAATGAGCAGTTCTTC. Amino acid sequence: CASYSRGYSYNEQFF. This chain uses TRBV28 with TRBJ2-1; the match to TRBD1 covers 7 bases. The CDR3 length is 15 residues. After removal of 8 bases from V and 0 bases from J, the junction contained 7 bases not matched to a gene. Germline CDR1 MDHEN, CDR2 SYDVKM.

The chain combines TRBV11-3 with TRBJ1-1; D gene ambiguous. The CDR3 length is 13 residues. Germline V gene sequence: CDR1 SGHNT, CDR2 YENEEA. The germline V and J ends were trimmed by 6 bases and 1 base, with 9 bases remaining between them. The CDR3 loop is CASSKTANTEAFF. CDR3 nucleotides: TGTGCCAGCAGTAAAACAGCGAACACTGAAGCTTTCTTT.

The CDR3 nucleotides are TGTGCCAGCAGTTACAGGGACAGCTATTCACCCCTCCACTTT. This gives the protein CASSYRDSYSPLHF. This chain joins TRBV6-6 and TRBJ1-6, with 7 nucleotides matching TRBD1. The CDR3 covers 14 residues. J was trimmed by 8 bases and V by 2 bases; bases with no gene match: 3. Per the germline V gene, CDR1 is MNHNY and CDR2 is SVGAGI (reference sequence).

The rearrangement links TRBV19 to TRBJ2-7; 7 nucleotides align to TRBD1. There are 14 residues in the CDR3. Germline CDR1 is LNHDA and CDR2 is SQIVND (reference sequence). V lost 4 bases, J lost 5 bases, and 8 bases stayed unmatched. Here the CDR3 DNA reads TGTGCCAGTAGTACGGAGGACAGGAACGACGAGCAGTACTTC. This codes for CASSTEDRNDEQYF.

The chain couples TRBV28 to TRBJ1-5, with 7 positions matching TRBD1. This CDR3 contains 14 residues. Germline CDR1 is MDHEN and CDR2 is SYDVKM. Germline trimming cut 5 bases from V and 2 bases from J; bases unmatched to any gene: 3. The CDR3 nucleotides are TGTGCCAGCAGTCCCCAGGGGGGCAATCAGCCCCAGCATTTT. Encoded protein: CASSPQGGNQPQHF.

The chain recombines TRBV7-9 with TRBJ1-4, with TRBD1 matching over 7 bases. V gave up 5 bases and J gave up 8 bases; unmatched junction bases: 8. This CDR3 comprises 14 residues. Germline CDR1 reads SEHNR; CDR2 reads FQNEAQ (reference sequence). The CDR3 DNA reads TGTGCCAGCAGCCTACAGGGGTTAGGGGAAAAACTGTTTTTT. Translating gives CASSLQGLGEKLFF.

The CDR3 is CASNSFLGTNTEAFF. The CDR3 DNA reads as TGTGCCAGCAACTCATTTTTGGGGACGAACACTGAAGCTTTCTTT. The chain is built from TRBV7-2 and TRBJ1-1, with D tentatively TRBD1 (5 bases). Germline loops: CDR1 SGHTA, CDR2 FQGNSA. This CDR3 region has 15 residues. V was trimmed by 7 bases and J by 1 base, leaving 16 bases between them.

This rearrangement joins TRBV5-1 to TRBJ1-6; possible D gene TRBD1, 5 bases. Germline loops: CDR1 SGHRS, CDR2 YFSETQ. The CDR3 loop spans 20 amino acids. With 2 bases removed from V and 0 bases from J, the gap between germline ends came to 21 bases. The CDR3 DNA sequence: TGCGCCAGCAGCTTTGGTGCCGTTAACCAGGGCCCCTCCTATAATTCACCCCTCCACTTT. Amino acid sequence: CASSFGAVNQGPSYNSPLHF.

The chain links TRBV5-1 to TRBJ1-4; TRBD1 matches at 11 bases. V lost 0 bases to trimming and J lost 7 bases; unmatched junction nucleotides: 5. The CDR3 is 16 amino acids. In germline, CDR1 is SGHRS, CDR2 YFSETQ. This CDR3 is CASSLDGQGAGEKLFF. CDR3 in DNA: TGCGCCAGCAGCTTGGATGGACAGGGGGCGGGTGAAAAACTGTTTTTT.

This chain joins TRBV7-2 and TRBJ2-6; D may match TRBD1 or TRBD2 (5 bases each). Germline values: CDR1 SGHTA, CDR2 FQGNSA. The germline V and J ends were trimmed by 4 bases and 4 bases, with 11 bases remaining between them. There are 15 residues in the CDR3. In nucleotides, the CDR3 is TGTGCCAGCAGCTCTGGGGGTACCGGGGCCAACGTCCTGACTTTC. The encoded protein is CASSSGGTGANVLTF.

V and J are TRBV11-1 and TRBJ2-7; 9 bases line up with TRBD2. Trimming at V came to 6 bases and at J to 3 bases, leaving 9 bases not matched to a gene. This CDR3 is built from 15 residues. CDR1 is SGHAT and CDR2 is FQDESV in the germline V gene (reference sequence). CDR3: CASRSVREGFYEQYF. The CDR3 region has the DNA TGTGCCAGCAGGTCCGTGCGGGAGGGCTTCTACGAGCAGTACTTC.

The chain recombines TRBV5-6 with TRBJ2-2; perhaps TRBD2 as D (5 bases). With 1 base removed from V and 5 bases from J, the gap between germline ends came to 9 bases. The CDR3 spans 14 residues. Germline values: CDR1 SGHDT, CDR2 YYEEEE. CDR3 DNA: TGTGCCAGCAGCTTGAGAGGGCTAACCGGGGAGCTGTTTTTT. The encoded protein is CASSLRGLTGELFF.

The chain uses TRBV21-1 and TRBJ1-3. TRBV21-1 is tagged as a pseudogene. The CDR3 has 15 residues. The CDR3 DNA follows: TGTGCCAGCAGCAAAAAGGATGGGAGTAGAAACACCATATATTTT. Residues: CASSKKDGSRNTIYF.

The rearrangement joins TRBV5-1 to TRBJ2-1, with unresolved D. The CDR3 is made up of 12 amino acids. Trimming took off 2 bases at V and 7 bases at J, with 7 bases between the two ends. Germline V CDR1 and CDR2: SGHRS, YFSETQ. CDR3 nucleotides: TGCGCCAGCAGCTTCGTAGCAAATGAGCAGTTCTTC. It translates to CASSFVANEQFF.

The CDR3 bases are TGTGCCAGCACCGCGGACATAGGGGTCTACGAGCAGTACTTC. This codes for CASTADIGVYEQYF. This chain uses TRBV6-5 with TRBJ2-7, with D perhaps TRBD1 (5 bases). The CDR3 is made up of 14 amino acids. Trimming cost V 7 bases and J 3 bases, with 16 bases left between them. Germline CDR1 MNHEY, CDR2 SVGAGI.

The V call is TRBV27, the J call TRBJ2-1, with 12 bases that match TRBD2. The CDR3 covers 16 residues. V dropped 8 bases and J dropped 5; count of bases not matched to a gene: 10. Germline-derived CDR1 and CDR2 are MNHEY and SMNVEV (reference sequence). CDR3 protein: CASRTSGVGANNEQFF. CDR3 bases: TGTGCCAGCCGGACTAGCGGGGTGGGGGCCAACAATGAGCAGTTCTTC.

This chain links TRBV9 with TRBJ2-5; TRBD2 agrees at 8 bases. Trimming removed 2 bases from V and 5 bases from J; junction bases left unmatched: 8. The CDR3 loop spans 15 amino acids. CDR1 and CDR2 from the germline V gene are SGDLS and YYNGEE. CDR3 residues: CASSVLAGQGETQYF. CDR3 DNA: TGTGCCAGCAGCGTTTTAGCGGGACAAGGGGAGACCCAGTACTTC.